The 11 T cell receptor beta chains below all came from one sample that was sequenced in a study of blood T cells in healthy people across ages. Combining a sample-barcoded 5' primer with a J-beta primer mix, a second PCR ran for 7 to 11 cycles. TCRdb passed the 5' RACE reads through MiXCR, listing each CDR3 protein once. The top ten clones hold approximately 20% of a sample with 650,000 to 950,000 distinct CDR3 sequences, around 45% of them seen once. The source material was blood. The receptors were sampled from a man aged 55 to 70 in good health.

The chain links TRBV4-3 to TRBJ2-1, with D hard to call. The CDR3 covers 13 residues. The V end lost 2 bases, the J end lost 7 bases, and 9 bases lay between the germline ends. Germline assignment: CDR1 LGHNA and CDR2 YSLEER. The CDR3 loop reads CASSQQVGNEQFF. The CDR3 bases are TGCGCCAGCAGCCAACAGGTGGGAAATGAGCAGTTCTTC.

The CDR3 DNA is TGTGCCAGCAGTGGATGGGGTCAAGAGACCCAGTACTTC. It yields the protein CASSGWGQETQYF. The chain carries TRBV2 and TRBJ2-5; D is uncertain. CDR1 and CDR2 (germline): SNHLY, FYNNEI. Trimming pared 4 bases from V and 2 bases from J, leaving 8 bases between. The CDR3 loop spans 13 amino acids.

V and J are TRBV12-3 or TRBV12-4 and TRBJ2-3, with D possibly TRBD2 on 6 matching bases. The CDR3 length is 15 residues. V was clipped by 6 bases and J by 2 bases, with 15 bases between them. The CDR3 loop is CASSPGGVYTDTQYF. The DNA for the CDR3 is TGTGCCAGCAGCCCCGGGGGAGTCTACACAGATACGCAGTATTTT.

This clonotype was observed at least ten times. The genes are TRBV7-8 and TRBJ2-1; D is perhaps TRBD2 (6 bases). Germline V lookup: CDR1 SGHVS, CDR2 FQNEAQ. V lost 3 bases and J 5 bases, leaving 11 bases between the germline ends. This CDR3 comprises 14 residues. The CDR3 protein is CASSLVSGNNEQFF. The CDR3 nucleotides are TGTGCCAGCAGCTTGGTTAGCGGAAACAATGAGCAGTTCTTC.

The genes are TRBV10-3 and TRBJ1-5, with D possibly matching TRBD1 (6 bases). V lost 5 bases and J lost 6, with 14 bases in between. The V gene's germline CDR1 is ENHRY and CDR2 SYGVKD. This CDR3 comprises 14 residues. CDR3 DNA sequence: TGTGCCATCAGTTCGACAGGCGGCGGTCAGCCCCAGCATTTT. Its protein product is CAISSTGGGQPQHF.

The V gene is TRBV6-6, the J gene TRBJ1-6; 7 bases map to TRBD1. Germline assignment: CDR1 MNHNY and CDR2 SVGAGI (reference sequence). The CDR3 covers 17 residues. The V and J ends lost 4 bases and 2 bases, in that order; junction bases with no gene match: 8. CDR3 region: CASSSAGTAPYNSPLHF. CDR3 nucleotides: TGTGCCAGCAGTTCAGCCGGGACAGCGCCCTATAATTCACCCCTCCACTTT.

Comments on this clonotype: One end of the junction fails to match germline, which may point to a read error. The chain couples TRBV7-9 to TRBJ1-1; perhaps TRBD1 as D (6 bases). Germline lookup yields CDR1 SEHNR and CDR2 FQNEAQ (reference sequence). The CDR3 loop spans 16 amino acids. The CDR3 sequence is CASSLLGGARNTEAFF. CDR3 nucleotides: TGTGCCAGCAGCTTATTGGGGGGCGCGAGAAACACCGAAGCTTTCTTT.

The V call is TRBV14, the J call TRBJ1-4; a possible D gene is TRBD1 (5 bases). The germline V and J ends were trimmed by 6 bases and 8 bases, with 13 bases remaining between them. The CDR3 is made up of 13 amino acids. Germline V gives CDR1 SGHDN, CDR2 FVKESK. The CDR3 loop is CASSFWEGEKLFF. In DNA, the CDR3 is TGTGCCAGCAGTTTCTGGGAGGGGGAAAAACTGTTTTTT. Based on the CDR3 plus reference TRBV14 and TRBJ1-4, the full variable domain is EAGVTQFPSHSVIEKGQTVTLRCDPISGHDNLYWYRRVMGKEIKFLLHFVKESKQDESGMPNNRFLAERTGGTYSTLKVQPAELEDSGVYFCASSFWEGEKLFFGSGTQLSVL.

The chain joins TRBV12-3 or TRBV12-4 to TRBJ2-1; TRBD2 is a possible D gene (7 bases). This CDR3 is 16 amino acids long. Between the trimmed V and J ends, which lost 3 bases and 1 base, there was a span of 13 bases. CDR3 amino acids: CASSFPGGPSYNEQFF. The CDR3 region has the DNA TGTGCCAGCAGTTTCCCGGGGGGCCCGTCCTACAATGAGCAGTTCTTC.

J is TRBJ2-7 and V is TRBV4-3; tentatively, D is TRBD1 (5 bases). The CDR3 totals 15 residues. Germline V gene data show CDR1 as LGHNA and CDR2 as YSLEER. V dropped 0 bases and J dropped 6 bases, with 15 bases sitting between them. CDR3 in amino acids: CASSQDAPGWGEQYF. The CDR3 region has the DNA TGCGCCAGCAGCCAAGATGCACCAGGGTGGGGCGAGCAGTACTTC.

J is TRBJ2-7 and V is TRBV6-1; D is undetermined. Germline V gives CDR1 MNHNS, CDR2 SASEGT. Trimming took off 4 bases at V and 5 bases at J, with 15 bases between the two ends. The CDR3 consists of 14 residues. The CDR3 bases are TGTGCCAGCAGTGGTGGGCCGCGCCTCCACGAGCAGTACTTC. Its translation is CASSGGPRLHEQYF.